This T cell receptor (beta chain) comes out of a study of OX40 agonist ivuxolimab in advanced cancers. On the study more broadly: An anti-OX40 (CD134) antibody with agonistic activity, ivuxolimab, was administered to patients.

CDR3 length: 19 amino acids. Using immunoSEQ multiplex PCR, the repertoire was profiled, and TCRdb retains in-frame clones only, with some absent. This table holds approximately 58,000 clones, around 93% found once. The sampling schedule covered blood at baseline, cycle 4 day 1, and cycle 7 day 1. The specimen comprised CD4+ or CD8+ T cells sorted from blood, sampled in a trial of the OX40 agonist ivuxolimab. This clonotype was sampled from an adult with an advanced solid tumor such as melanoma, head and neck, liver or kidney cancer. This sequence joins TRBV1 and TRBJ2-5; TRBD2, as called in the table, went unchecked against the DNA. TRBV1 represents a pseudogene. The CDR3 bases are TGCACCAGCAGCCACAAAGTAGGGGCTAGCGGGACTCTGGAAGAGACCCAGTACTTC. Translated: CTSSHKVGASGTLEETQYF.